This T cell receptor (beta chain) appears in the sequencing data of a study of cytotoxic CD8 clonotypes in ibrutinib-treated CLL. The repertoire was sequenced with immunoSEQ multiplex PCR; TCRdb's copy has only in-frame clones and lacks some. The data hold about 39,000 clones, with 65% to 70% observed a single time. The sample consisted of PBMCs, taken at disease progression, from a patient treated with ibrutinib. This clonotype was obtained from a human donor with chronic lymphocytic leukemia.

The CDR3 sequence is CASSPESNYGYTF. In DNA, the CDR3 is TGCGCCAGCAGCCCCGAATCGAACTATGGCTACACCTTC. The V call is TRBV5-1, the J call TRBJ1-2; no clear D. The V gene lost 4 bases and the J gene lost 2 bases, with 9 bases spanning the gap. This CDR3 contains 13 residues. From germline, CDR1 is SGHRS and CDR2 YFSETQ.